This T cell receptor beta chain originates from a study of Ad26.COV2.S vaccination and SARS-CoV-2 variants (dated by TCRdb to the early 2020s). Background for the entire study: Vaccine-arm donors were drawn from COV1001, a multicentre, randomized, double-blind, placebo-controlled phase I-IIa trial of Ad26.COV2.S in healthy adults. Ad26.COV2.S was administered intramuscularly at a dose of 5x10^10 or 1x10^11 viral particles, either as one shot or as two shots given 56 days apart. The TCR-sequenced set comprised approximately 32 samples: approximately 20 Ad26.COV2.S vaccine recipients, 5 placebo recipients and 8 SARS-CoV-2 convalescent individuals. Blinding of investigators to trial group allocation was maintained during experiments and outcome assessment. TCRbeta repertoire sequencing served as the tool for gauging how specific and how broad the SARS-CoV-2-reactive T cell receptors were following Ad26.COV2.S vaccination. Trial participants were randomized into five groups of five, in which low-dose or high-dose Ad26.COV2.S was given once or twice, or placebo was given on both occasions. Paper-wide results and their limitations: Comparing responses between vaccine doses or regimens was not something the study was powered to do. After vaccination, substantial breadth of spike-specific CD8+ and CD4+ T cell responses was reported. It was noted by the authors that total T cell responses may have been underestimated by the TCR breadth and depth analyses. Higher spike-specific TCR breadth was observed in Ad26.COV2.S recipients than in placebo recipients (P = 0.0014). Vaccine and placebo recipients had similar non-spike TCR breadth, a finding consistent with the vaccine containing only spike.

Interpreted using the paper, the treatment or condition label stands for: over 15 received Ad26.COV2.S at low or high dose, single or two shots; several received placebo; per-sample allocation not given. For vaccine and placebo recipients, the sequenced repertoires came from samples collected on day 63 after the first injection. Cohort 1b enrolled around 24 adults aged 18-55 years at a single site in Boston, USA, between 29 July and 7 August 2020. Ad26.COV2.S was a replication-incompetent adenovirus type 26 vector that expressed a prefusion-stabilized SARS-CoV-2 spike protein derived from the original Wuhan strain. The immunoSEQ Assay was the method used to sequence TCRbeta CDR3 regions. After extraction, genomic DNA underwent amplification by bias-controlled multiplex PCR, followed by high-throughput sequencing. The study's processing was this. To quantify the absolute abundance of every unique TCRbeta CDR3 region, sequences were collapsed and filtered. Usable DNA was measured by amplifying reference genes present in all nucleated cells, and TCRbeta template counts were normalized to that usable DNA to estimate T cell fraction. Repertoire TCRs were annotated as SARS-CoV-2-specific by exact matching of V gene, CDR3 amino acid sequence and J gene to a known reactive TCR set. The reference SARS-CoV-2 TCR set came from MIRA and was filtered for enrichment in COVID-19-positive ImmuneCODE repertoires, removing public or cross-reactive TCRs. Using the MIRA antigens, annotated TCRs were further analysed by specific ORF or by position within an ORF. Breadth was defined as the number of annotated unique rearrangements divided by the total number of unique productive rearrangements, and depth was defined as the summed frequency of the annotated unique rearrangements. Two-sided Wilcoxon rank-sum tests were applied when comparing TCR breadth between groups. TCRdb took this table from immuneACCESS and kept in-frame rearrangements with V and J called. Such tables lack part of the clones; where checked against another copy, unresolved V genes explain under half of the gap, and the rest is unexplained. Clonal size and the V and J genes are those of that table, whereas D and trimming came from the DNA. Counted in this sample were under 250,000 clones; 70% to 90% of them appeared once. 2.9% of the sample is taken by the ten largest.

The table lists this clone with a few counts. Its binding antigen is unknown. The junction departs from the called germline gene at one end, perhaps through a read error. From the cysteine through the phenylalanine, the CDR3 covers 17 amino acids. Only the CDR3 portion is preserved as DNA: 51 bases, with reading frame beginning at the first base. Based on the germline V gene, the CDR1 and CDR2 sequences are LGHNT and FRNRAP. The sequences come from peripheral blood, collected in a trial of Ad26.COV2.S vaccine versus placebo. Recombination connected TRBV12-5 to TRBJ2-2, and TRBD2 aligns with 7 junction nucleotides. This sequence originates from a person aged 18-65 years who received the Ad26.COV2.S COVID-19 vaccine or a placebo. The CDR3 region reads CASGGQRDLPKTGELFF. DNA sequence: TGTGCTAGTGGTGGCCAGCGGGACCTCCCGAAAACCGGGGAGCTGTTTTTT. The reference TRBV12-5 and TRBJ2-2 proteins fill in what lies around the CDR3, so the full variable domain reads DARVTQTPRHKVTEMGQEVTMRCQPILGHNTVFWYRQTMMQGLELLAYFRNRAPLDDSGMPKDRFSAEMPDATLATLKIQPSEPRDSAVYFCASGGQRDLPKTGELFFGEGSRLTVL.